This T cell receptor (beta chain) was identified in a study of blood T cell repertoires in COVID-19. At the level of the study: The analysed material was cDNA or gDNA that came from T cells, B-cell-depleted T cells, or PBMCs.

The CDR3 has 15 residues. The germline V gene has CDR1 ENHRY and CDR2 SYGVKD. J lost 9 bases, V lost 4 bases, and 9 bases had no gene match. Data came from immunoSEQ multiplex PCR; TCRdb stores just in-frame clones and leaves some out. This sample has around 88,000 clones; around nine tenths occur once, and the top ten carry 2.5% to 3.5%. The origin of this receptor is an elderly woman with acute or convalescent COVID-19. V and J are TRBV10-3 and TRBJ2-1; 10 nucleotides line up with TRBD2. The sequenced sample consisted of peripheral blood. The CDR3 DNA is TGTGCCATCAGTGGGGTCAGCGGGGGGGCAGGTGAGCAGTTCTTC. This encodes CAISGVSGGAGEQFF.